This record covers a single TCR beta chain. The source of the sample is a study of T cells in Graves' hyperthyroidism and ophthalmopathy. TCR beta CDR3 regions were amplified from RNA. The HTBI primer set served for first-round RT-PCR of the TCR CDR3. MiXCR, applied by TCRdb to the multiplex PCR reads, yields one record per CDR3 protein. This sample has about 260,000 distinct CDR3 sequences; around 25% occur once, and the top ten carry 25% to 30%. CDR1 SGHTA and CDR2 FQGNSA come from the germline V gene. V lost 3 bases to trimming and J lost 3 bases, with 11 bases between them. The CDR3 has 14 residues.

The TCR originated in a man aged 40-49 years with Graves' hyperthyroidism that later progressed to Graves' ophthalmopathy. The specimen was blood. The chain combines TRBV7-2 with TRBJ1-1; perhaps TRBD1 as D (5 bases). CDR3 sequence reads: CASSFDRSYTEAFF. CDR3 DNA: TGTGCCAGCAGCTTCGACAGATCCTACACTGAAGCTTTCTTT.